The following is a TCR beta chain sequence with its context. Distinct nucleotide sequences in the sample also encode this CDR3. This sample is drawn from a study of blood T cell repertoires in COVID-19. Study as a whole: Samples taken during acute and convalescent COVID-19 were collected in the United States, Italy and Spain. Sources were T cells, B-cell-depleted T cells, or PBMCs; the material itself was cDNA or gDNA.

Original data processing: Estimated nucleated cell counts came from reference gene primer amplification. Using immunoSEQ multiplex PCR, the repertoire was profiled, and TCRdb retains in-frame clones only, with some absent. D and trimming come from the DNA, and the V and J calls and clone size come from that table. The table has about 190,000 clones, 70% to 90% seen once. Input material: peripheral blood. This sequence originates from a woman aged 40 to 50 who had recovered from COVID-19.

CDR3 in DNA: TGTGCCAGCAGCGTAGGCGACAGTAACTATGGCTACACCTTC. It is translated as CASSVGDSNYGYTF. The rearrangement joins TRBV9 to TRBJ1-2; possibly TRBD1 for D (5 bases). The CDR3 length is 14 residues. Germline loops: CDR1 SGDLS, CDR2 YYNGEE. The V end lost 0 bases, the J end lost 1 base, and 7 bases lay between the germline ends.